The 30 T cell receptor beta chains below come from one sample, sequenced in a study of blood T cell repertoires in COVID-19. Libraries were prepared by immunoSEQ multiplex PCR; TCRdb keeps only in-frame clonotypes and omits some of them. The sample holds 110,000 or so clones; approximately 87% are singletons and the top ten take around a sixth. The sequenced material came from peripheral blood. These receptors were collected from a woman in her sixties with acute or convalescent COVID-19.

V and J are TRBV5-4 and TRBJ1-3; TRBD1 agrees at 9 bases. Per the germline V gene, CDR1 is SGHNT and CDR2 is YYREEE (reference sequence). V lost 4 bases to trimming and J lost 4 bases; unmatched junction nucleotides: 6. The CDR3 extends over 15 amino acids. The CDR3 nucleotides read TGTGCCAGCAGCCGACAGGGGGAGGTCGGAAACACCATATATTTT. The encoded protein is CASSRQGEVGNTIYF.

V is TRBV11-2 and J is TRBJ1-3, with 11 bases matching TRBD1. CDR3 length: 16 amino acids. Germline values: CDR1 SGHAT, CDR2 FQNNGV. V trimming: 5 bases; J trimming: 2 bases; junction bases outside the gene matches: 5. The DNA for the CDR3 is TGTGCCAGCAGCCCCCGGACAGGGGGCGCTGGAAACACCATATATTTT. It is translated as CASSPRTGGAGNTIYF.

The rearrangement uses TRBV2 and TRBJ1-1; 11 bases align to TRBD1. Trimming at V came to 5 bases and at J to 6 bases, leaving 5 bases not matched to a gene. The CDR3 has 14 residues. The germline gives CDR1 SNHLY, CDR2 FYNNEI. The CDR3 reads CASSTGQGAPEAFF. CDR3 sequence (DNA): TGTGCCAGCAGTACAGGACAGGGGGCCCCTGAAGCTTTCTTT.

J is TRBJ2-1 and V is TRBV7-9, with no clear D. CDR1 SEHNR and CDR2 FQNEAQ come from the germline V gene (reference sequence). V shed 5 bases and J shed 8 bases, with 13 bases lying between them. CDR3 size: 13 residues. The DNA for the CDR3 is TGTGCCAGCAGCACACGACAAAAAGATGAGCAGTTCTTC. Protein sequence: CASSTRQKDEQFF.

V is TRBV19 and J is TRBJ1-5; maybe TRBD1 (5 bases). There are 16 residues in the CDR3. Germline V gene data show CDR1 as LNHDA and CDR2 as SQIVND (reference sequence). With 8 bases removed from V and 0 bases from J, the gap between germline ends came to 17 bases. CDR3 sequence: CASRTTGTSSNQPQHF. The CDR3 bases are TGTGCCAGTCGTACTACCGGGACTTCTAGCAATCAGCCCCAGCATTTT.

This clone has just a few counts. The rearrangement links TRBV19 to TRBJ1-6; 7 nucleotides line up with TRBD1. The germline V gene encodes CDR1 LNHDA and CDR2 SQIVND (reference sequence). The CDR3 runs 13 residues. After removal of 5 bases from V and 5 bases from J, the junction contained 0 bases not matched to a gene. CDR3 DNA sequence: TGTGCCAGTAGTGGGACAGATAATTCACCCCTCCACTTT. It codes for CASSGTDNSPLHF.

The sample holds one count of this clone. The gene calls are TRBV28 and TRBJ2-5; the D gene is possibly TRBD1 (5 bases). In germline, CDR1 is MDHEN, CDR2 SYDVKM. The CDR3 runs 13 residues. The V end was cut by 3 bases, the J end by 6 bases, with 11 bases between. CDR3 amino acids: CASSLQGTKTQYF. The CDR3 DNA reads TGTGCCAGCAGTTTGCAGGGTACGAAGACCCAGTACTTC.

The chain has TRBV19 and TRBJ1-2, with 10 bases fitting TRBD1. Looked up from germline, CDR1 is LNHDA and CDR2 is SQIVND (reference sequence). After removal of 10 bases from V and 7 bases from J, the junction contained 9 bases not matched to a gene. The CDR3 totals 13 residues. The CDR3 nucleotides are TGTGCCACTCAGGGACAGGGGTTTCGTGGCTACACCTTC. Its protein product is CATQGQGFRGYTF.

The chain employs TRBV30 and TRBJ1-1; possibly TRBD1 for D (5 bases). Per the germline V gene, CDR1 is GTSNPN and CDR2 is SVGIG (reference sequence). Trimming removed 2 bases from V and 0 bases from J, with 7 bases in between. The CDR3 is 13 residues long. The CDR3 nucleotides are TGTGCCTGGAGTACAGGAATGAACACTGAAGCTTTCTTT. Translated, it gives CAWSTGMNTEAFF.

This chain uses TRBV10-1 with TRBJ2-1; 7 bases line up with TRBD2. The CDR3 is made up of 19 amino acids. V was clipped by 0 bases and J by 0 bases; unmatched bases: 11. Germline CDR1 reads WNHNN; CDR2 reads SYGVQD (reference sequence). The CDR3 loop is CASSESGASGPSSYNEQFF. In DNA form, the CDR3 reads TGCGCCAGCAGTGAGTCTGGGGCTAGCGGTCCAAGCTCCTACAATGAGCAGTTCTTC.

This chain uses TRBV27 with TRBJ1-3; 7 bases align to TRBD1. This CDR3 spans 15 amino acids. V gave up 5 bases and J gave up 0 bases; unmatched junction bases: 4. The germline V gene encodes CDR1 MNHEY and CDR2 SMNVEV (reference sequence). The CDR3 DNA sequence: TGTGCCAGCAGTCCCAGGGGGAACTCTGGAAACACCATATATTTT. Translating gives CASSPRGNSGNTIYF.

This clone appeared a few times. The chain has TRBV3-1 (or the pseudogene TRBV3-2) and TRBJ2-1; D gene uncertain. Trimming pared 0 bases from V and 0 bases from J, leaving 6 bases between. This CDR3 has 15 amino acids. Per germline, CDR1 LGHDT and CDR2 YNNKEL (reference sequence). Here the CDR3 DNA reads TGTGCCAGCAGCCAAGATCTACTCTCCTACAATGAGCAGTTCTTC. Translated, it gives CASSQDLLSYNEQFF.

The V call is TRBV7-9, the J call TRBJ2-7; weak D call: TRBD2 (6 bases). Between the trimmed V and J ends, which lost 4 bases and 6 bases, there was a span of 16 bases. The CDR3 totals 14 residues. Germline-derived CDR1 and CDR2 are SEHNR and FQNEAQ (reference sequence). Written as DNA, the CDR3 is TGTGCCAGCAGCTCCGCCGGGGGTGCGTCCGAGCAGTACTTC. Protein sequence: CASSSAGGASEQYF.

The chain couples TRBV6-4 to TRBJ2-1, with 10 bases matching TRBD2. Germline loops: CDR1 MRHNA, CDR2 SNTAGT. The CDR3 is 14 amino acids. V shed 4 bases, J shed 5 bases, and the junction held 2 bases outside the gene matches. The CDR3 DNA follows: TGTGCCAGCAGTGGAGCGGGGGGGGACAATGAGCAGTTCTTC. Translation gives CASSGAGGDNEQFF.

The chain has TRBV5-6 and TRBJ1-5, with D tentatively TRBD1 (6 bases). V was clipped by 4 bases and J by 3 bases, with 17 bases between them. The CDR3 is 16 residues long. CDR1 is SGHDT and CDR2 is YYEEEE in the germline V gene. In nucleotides, the CDR3 is TGTGCCAGCAGCCGGAAACCGGACAGCCTCAATCAGCCCCAGCATTTT. Translation gives CASSRKPDSLNQPQHF.

The chain recombines TRBV2 with TRBJ1-1; perhaps TRBD1 as D (5 bases). Germline assignment: CDR1 SNHLY and CDR2 FYNNEI. The CDR3 is 14 amino acids. V was trimmed by 5 bases and J by 6 bases, leaving 16 bases between them. The CDR3 bases are TGTGCCAGCAGTCTACCCATCCCGACAGCTGAAGCTTTCTTT. Translated: CASSLPIPTAEAFF.

This clone was counted a single time. The chain joins TRBV4-1 to TRBJ2-1; 10 bases agree with TRBD1. CDR1 and CDR2 (germline): MGHRA, YSYEKL. Trimming at V came to 3 bases and at J to 8 bases, leaving 1 base not matched to a gene. CDR3 size: 13 residues. The chain's CDR3 is CASSHGQGDEQFF. In nucleotides, the CDR3 is TGCGCCAGCAGCCACGGACAGGGGGATGAGCAGTTCTTC.

The chain has TRBV6-1 and TRBJ1-5; tentative D call: TRBD1 (5 bases). V was cut by 3 bases and J by 0 bases, with 9 bases left in between. CDR3 length equals 15 residues. Germline lookup yields CDR1 MNHNS and CDR2 SASEGT. CDR3 sequence: CASSEEGYSNQPQHF. The CDR3 bases are TGTGCCAGCAGTGAGGAGGGGTATAGCAATCAGCCCCAGCATTTT.

The rearrangement uses TRBV7-9 and TRBJ1-4; D gene ambiguous. Trimming left V 0 bases short and J 3 bases short, with 5 bases between. Germline values: CDR1 SEHNR, CDR2 FQNEAQ (reference sequence). The CDR3 length is 14 residues. CDR3 in DNA: TGTGCCAGCAGCTTAGCCGGTTCTAATGAAAAACTGTTTTTT. Residues: CASSLAGSNEKLFF.

V and J are TRBV9 and TRBJ1-1; D is undetermined. The CDR3 totals 14 residues. Germline lookup yields CDR1 SGDLS and CDR2 YYNGEE. V gave up 0 bases and J gave up 2 bases, with 8 bases separating them. In DNA form, the CDR3 reads TGTGCCAGCAGCGTAGGGAGCCTCAACACTGAAGCTTTCTTT. It codes for CASSVGSLNTEAFF.

This chain uses TRBV29-1 with TRBJ2-1; no reliable D call. The germline V gene encodes CDR1 SQVTM and CDR2 ANQGSEA. This CDR3 has 12 residues. V dropped 8 bases and J dropped 8 bases, with 16 bases sitting between them. In DNA, the CDR3 is TGCAGCTGGAAAGGCCGAGGCGATGAGCAGTTCTTC. Its protein product is CSWKGRGDEQFF.

V and J are TRBV10-3 and TRBJ1-5, with 8 nucleotides matching TRBD1. J gave up 1 base and V 6 bases, and 5 bases lay outside the gene matches. CDR1 is ENHRY and CDR2 is SYGVKD in the germline V gene. The CDR3 has 15 amino acids. The chain's CDR3 is CAISEQGASNQPQHF. In DNA, the CDR3 is TGTGCCATCAGCGAGCAGGGGGCCAGCAATCAGCCCCAGCATTTT.

CDR3 loop: CASSHPGGGELFF. The CDR3 DNA follows: TGTGCCAGCAGCCATCCGGGGGGCGGGGAGCTGTTTTTT. This chain connects TRBV7-9 to TRBJ2-2; 7 positions agree with TRBD2. CDR3 size: 13 residues. Trimming at V came to 5 bases and at J to 7 bases, leaving 4 bases not matched to a gene. Germline V gives CDR1 SEHNR, CDR2 FQNEAQ (reference sequence).

V usage is TRBV28 and J usage is TRBJ1-1, with D possibly matching TRBD1 (6 bases). Per the germline V gene, CDR1 is MDHEN and CDR2 is SYDVKM. This CDR3 has 15 amino acids. Trimming took off 5 bases at V and 5 bases at J, with 18 bases between the two ends. DNA of the CDR3: TGTGCCAGCAGTCCCGGGACAATGCTCTGGACTGAAGCTTTCTTT. Protein sequence: CASSPGTMLWTEAFF.

The V gene is TRBV7-2, the J gene TRBJ1-4; the match to TRBD1 covers 7 bases. Germline loops: CDR1 SGHTA, CDR2 FQGNSA. J lost 8 bases, V lost 4 bases, and 10 bases had no gene match. The CDR3 is 15 amino acids. The CDR3 protein is CASSSRPGTAEKLFF. CDR3 DNA sequence: TGTGCCAGCAGCTCCAGGCCGGGGACAGCGGAAAAACTGTTTTTT. The full variable domain, in which reference TRBV7-2 and TRBJ1-4 provide the parts outside the CDR3, is GAGVSQSPSNKVTEKGKDVELRCDPISGHTALYWYRQSLGQGLEFLIYFQGNSAPDKSGLPSDRFSAERTGGSVSTLTIQRTQQEDSAVYLCASSSRPGTAEKLFFGSGTQLSVL.

The genes are TRBV18 and TRBJ2-1, with a weak D call TRBD1 (8 bases). The CDR3 loop spans 15 amino acids. V shed 8 bases and J shed 6 bases, with 20 bases lying between them. Per the germline V gene, CDR1 is KGHSH and CDR2 is LQKENI. The CDR3 DNA is TGTGCCAGCACCAGAGCGGGACAGGCTGGCAATGAGCAGTTCTTC. As protein: CASTRAGQAGNEQFF.

The chain recombines TRBV5-5 with TRBJ2-7, with D unclear. Trimming removed 1 base from V and 0 bases from J, with 8 bases in between. The germline gives CDR1 SGHKS, CDR2 YYEKEE (reference sequence). The CDR3 contains 14 residues. CDR3 in amino acids: CASSLNGNSYEQYF. The CDR3 DNA reads TGTGCCAGCAGCTTGAACGGTAACTCCTACGAGCAGTACTTC.

A few counts support this clone. The sample contains more than one DNA sequence encoding this CDR3. This rearrangement joins TRBV27 to TRBJ1-2; 7 positions agree with TRBD1. Germline CDR1 reads MNHEY; CDR2 reads SMNVEV (reference sequence). The trim removed 4 bases at V and 8 bases at J, leaving 4 bases unmatched. The CDR3 runs to 12 residues. CDR3 sequence (DNA): TGTGCCAGCAGTTCGACAGGGACCGGCTACACCTTC. This encodes CASSSTGTGYTF.

This clone was counted once. Written as DNA, the CDR3 is TGCGCCAGCAGCCCCTCCCTCGGGGGGCTAGCCGCTTTCTTT. Its translation is CASSPSLGGLAAFF. This chain links TRBV4-1 with TRBJ1-1, with D tentatively TRBD1 (6 bases). This CDR3 has 14 amino acids. V was trimmed by 4 bases and J by 11 bases, leaving 20 bases between them. Germline V gene sequence: CDR1 MGHRA, CDR2 YSYEKL.

This clone was picked up a small number of times. This chain links TRBV7-9 with TRBJ1-6; D is possibly TRBD1 (5 bases). CDR3 length equals 15 residues. V gave up 5 bases and J gave up 6 bases, with 14 bases separating them. Germline lookup yields CDR1 SEHNR and CDR2 FQNEAQ (reference sequence). The CDR3: CASSPLGQGNSPLHF. In nucleotides, the CDR3 is TGTGCCAGCAGCCCCCTAGGGCAGGGTAATTCACCCCTCCACTTT. The full variable domain, in which reference TRBV7-9 and TRBJ1-6 provide the parts outside the CDR3, is DTGVSQNPRHKITKRGQNVTFRCDPISEHNRLYWYRQTLGQGPEFLTYFQNEAQLEKSRLLSDRFSAERPKGSFSTLEIQRTEQGDSAMYLCASSPLGQGNSPLHFGNGTRLTVT.